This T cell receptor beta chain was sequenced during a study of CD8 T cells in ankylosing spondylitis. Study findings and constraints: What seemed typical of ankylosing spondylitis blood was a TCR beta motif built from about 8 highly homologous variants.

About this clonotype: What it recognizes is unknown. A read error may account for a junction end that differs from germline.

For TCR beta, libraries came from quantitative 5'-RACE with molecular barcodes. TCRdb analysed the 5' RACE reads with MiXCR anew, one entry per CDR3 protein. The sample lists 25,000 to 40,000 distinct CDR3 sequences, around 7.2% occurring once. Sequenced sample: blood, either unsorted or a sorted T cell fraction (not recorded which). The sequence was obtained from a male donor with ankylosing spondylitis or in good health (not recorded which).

The CDR3 here is CASSPLISGTRGGTQYF. The CDR3 bases are TGCGCTAGCAGCCCTCTAATTTCCGGGACTAGAGGAGGGACCCAGTACTTC. The chain carries TRBV5-1 and TRBJ2-5, with TRBD2 matching 8 bases. CDR1 and CDR2 (germline): SGHRS, YFSETQ. The CDR3 extends over 17 amino acids.